This TCR beta chain stems from a study of cytomegalovirus exposure and HLA in healthy donors (dated by TCRdb to 2016 to 2017). Some background on the complete study: The 666 repertoires of the first cohort and the roughly 110 validation repertoires were produced on the same platform, according to a later analysis. Besides the first cohort of hundreds of subjects, a separate validation cohort made up of some 110 different subjects was used. The study aimed to test whether cataloging public T cell receptors could reveal signatures of past pathogen exposure. High-throughput TCR immunosequencing, statistical association of individual TCRs with disease status, and machine learning were combined to predict cytomegalovirus infection status. Overall results and qualifications from the work: Of the cluster scores, 85% to 95% were above 0 in a later analysis, which found that TCRs clustered in the first cohort also tended to co-occur in the roughly 130 validation repertoires. The study listed approximately 150 TCR beta chains as associated with cytomegalovirus. The authors suggested that the approach could potentially be extended to other disease states and immunological phenotypes. Most TCR sequences were observed very rarely across donors, whereas some public TCRs were present in many individuals. A later analysis lacked HLA typing for the validation cohort, so it scored co-occurrence in that cohort across all 120 or so repertoires. The classifier was reported to diagnose cytomegalovirus status with high specificity and sensitivity in both the original and validation cohorts. Three of the identified cytomegalovirus-associated TCR beta chains were confirmed in vitro to be specific for cytomegalovirus antigens.

The library was prepared using the immunoSEQ multiplex PCR assay. The original pipeline was this. To diagnose cytomegalovirus status from the catalog of TCR beta chain sequences, a statistical classification framework was built. The immuneACCESS repertoire file appears here via TCRdb, limited to in-frame rearrangements. These files lack a portion of the clones; in checked studies, under half of the deficit traces to unresolved V genes, and the cause of the others is not known. The V and J calls and clone size come from that table; D and trimming were worked out from the DNA. The sample table shows roughly 300,000 clones, and about nine tenths are seen once. 0.65% to 0.85% of the sample is held by the ten biggest clonotypes. With respect to this clone: The clone's antigen remains unknown. Within one base of it there is no much larger clone, and no base qualities were kept.

The donors belonged to the validation cohort of about 130 subjects, which was separate from the roughly 700-subject first cohort. The germline V gene specifies KGHSH as CDR1 and LQKENI as CDR2. From its cysteine to its phenylalanine, the CDR3 spans 13 amino acids. Only the CDR3 portion is preserved as DNA: 39 bases, with reading frame beginning at the first base. Deletion took 3 bases off V and 6 bases off J, with a span of 12 bases between the germline ends. This chain joins TRBV18 to TRBJ2-7; the D segment cannot be called with confidence. The clonotype was recovered from a woman younger than 35 in good health and CMV-seronegative. Input material: PBMCs. The DNA sequence is as follows: TGTGCCAGCTCACCCTTCCCTACGGTCGAGCAGTACTTC. Its translation is CASSPFPTVEQYF.